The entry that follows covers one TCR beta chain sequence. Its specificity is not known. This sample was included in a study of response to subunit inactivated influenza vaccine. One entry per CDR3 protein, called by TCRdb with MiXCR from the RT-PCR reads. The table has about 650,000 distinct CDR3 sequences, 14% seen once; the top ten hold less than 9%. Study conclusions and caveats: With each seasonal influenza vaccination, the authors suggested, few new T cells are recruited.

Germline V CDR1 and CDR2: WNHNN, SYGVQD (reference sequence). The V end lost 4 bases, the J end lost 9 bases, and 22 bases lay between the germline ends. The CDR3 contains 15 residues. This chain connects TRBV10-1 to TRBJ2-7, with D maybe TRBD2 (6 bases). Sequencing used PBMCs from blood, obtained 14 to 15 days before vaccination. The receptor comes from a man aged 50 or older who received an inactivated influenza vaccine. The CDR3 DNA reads TGCGCCAGCAGTGCATCCGGGACGCAAGGAGGGTTGCAGTACTTC. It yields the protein CASSASGTQGGLQYF.